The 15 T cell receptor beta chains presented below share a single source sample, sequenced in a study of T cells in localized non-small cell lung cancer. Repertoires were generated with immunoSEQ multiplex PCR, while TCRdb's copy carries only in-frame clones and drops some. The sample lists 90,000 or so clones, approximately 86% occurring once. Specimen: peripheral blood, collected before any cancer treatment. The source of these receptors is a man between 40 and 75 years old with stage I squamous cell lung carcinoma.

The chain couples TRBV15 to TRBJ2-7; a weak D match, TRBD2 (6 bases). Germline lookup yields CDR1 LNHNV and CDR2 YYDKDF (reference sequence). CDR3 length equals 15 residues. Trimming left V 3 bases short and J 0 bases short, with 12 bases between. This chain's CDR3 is CATSRGLGGSYEQYF. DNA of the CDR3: TGTGCCACCAGCAGGGGCCTGGGGGGCTCCTACGAGCAGTACTTC.

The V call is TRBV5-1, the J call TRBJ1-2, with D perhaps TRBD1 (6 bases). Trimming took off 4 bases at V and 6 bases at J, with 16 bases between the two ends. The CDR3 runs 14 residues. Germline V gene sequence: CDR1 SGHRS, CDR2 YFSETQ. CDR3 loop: CASSRQERIHGYTF. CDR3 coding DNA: TGCGCCAGCAGCCGACAGGAGAGGATCCATGGCTACACCTTC.

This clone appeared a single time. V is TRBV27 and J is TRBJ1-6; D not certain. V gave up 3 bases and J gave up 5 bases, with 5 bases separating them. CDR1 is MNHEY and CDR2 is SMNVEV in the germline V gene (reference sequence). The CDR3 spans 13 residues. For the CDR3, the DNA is TGTGCCAGCAGTTTTCGAGATAATTCACCCCTCCACTTT. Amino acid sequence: CASSFRDNSPLHF.

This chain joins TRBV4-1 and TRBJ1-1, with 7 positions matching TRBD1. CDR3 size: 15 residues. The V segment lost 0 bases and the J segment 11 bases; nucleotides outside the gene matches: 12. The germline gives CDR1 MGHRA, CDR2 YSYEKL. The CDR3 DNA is TGCGCCAGCAGCCAAGATTCGCGACAGGGTAGGTGGGCTTTCTTT. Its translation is CASSQDSRQGRWAFF.

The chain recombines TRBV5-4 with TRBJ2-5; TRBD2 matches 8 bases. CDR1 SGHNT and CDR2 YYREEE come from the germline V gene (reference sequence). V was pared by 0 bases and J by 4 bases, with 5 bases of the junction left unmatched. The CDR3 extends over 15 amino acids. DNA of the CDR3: TGTGCCAGCAGCTTGGTGGTAGCGGGGATAGAGACCCAGTACTTC. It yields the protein CASSLVVAGIETQYF.

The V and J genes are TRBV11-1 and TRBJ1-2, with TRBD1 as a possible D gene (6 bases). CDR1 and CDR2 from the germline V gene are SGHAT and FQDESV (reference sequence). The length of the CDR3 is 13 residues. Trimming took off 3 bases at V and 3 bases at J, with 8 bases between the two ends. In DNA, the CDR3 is TGTGCCAGCAGCTTCGGGACACACTATGGCTACACCTTC. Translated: CASSFGTHYGYTF.

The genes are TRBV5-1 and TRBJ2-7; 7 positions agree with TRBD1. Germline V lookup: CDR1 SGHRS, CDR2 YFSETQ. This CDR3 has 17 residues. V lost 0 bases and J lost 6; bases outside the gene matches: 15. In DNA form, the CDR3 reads TGCGCCAGCAGCTTGGGACAGGGAATGTGGGGAGACTCCGAGCAGTACTTC. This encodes CASSLGQGMWGDSEQYF.

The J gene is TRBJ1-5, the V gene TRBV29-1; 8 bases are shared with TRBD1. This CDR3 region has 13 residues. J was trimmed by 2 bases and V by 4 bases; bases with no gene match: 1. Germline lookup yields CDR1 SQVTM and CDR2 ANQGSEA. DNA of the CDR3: TGCAGCGTTGCGACAGGGGGCAATCAGCCCCAGCATTTT. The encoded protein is CSVATGGNQPQHF.

CDR3 nucleotide sequence: TGTGCCAGCAGACAGGGACTGGTTGACACAGATACGCAGTATTTT. Protein product: CASRQGLVDTDTQYF. The chain uses TRBV7-2 and TRBJ2-3; D possibly matches TRBD1 or TRBD2 (6 bases each). This CDR3 has 15 residues. V shed 6 bases and J shed 2 bases, with 15 bases lying between them. Germline CDR1 reads SGHTA; CDR2 reads FQGNSA.

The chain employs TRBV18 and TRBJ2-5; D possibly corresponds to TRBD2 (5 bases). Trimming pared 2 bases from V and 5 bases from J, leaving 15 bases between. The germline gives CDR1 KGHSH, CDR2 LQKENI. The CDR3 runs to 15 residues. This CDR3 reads CASSPILGPRETQYF. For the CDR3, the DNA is TGTGCCAGCTCACCAATACTAGGTCCCCGGGAGACCCAGTACTTC.

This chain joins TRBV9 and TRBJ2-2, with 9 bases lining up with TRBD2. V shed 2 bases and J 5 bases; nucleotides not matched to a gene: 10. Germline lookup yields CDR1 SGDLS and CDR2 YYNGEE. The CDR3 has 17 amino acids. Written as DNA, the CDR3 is TGTGCCAGCAGCGTTGGAGCGGGGGGAAAGAGAACCGGGGAGCTGTTTTTT. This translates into CASSVGAGGKRTGELFF. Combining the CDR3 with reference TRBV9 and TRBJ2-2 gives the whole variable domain DSGVTQTPKHLITATGQRVTLRCSPRSGDLSVYWYQQSLDQGLQFLIQYYNGEERAKGNILERFSAQQFPDLHSELNLSSLELGDSALYFCASSVGAGGKRTGELFFGEGSRLTVL.

The CDR3 region is CASSLGGDFSEQFF. DNA for the CDR3: TGTGCCAGCAGCTTAGGGGGAGACTTCAGCGAGCAGTTCTTC. V is TRBV11-3 and J is TRBJ2-1; TRBD2 is a possible D gene (5 bases). The V and J ends lost 1 base and 10 bases respectively, with 14 bases between them. Germline V gene data show CDR1 as SGHNT and CDR2 as YENEEA. This CDR3 region has 14 residues.

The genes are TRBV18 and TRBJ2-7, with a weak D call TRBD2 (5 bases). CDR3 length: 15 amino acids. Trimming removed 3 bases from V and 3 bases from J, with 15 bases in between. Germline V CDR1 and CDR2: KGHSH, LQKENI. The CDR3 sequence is CASSPPSGSVYEQYF. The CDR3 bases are TGTGCCAGCTCACCCCCATCGGGAAGCGTCTACGAGCAGTACTTC. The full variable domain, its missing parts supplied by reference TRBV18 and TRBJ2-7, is NAGVMQNPRHLVRRRGQEARLRCSPMKGHSHVYWYRQLPEEGLKFMVYLQKENIIDESGMPKERFSAEFPKEGPSILRIQQVVRGDSAAYFCASSPPSGSVYEQYFGPGTRLTVT.

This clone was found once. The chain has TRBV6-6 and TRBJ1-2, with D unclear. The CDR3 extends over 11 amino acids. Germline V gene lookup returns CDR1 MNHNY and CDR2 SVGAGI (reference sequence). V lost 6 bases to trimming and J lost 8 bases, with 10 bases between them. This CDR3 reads CASSTQLGYTF. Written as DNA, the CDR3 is TGTGCCAGCAGCACACAGTTGGGCTACACCTTC.

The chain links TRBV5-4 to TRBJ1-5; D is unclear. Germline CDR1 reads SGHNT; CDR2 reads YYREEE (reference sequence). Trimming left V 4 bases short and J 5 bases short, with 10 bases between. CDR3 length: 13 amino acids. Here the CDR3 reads CASSQGPDQPQHF. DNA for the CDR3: TGTGCCAGCAGCCAAGGACCGGATCAGCCCCAGCATTTT. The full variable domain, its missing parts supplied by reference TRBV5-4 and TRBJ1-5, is ETGVTQSPTHLIKTRGQQVTLRCSSQSGHNTVSWYQQALGQGPQFIFQYYREEENGRGNFPPRFSGLQFPNYSSELNVNALELDDSALYLCASSQGPDQPQHFGDGTRLSIL.